This T cell receptor (beta chain) stems from a study of shared T cell receptors in the human thymus (dated by TCRdb to the early 2020s). A note on the overall study: The study examined how self-reactive, shared T-cell receptor alpha chains are generated in the human thymus.

Including cysteine and phenylalanine, the CDR3 has 16 amino acids. Only the CDR3 portion is preserved as DNA: 48 bases, with reading frame beginning at the first base. Libraries came from the immunoSEQ multiplex PCR assay. TCRdb carries this immuneACCESS record with in-frame sequences only. Its versions omit some clonotypes, under half of them owing to an unresolved V gene in the studies checked, with the rest unexplained. The sample table records hundreds of thousands of clones; about 89% of these occur just once. The top ten clones comprise under 0.01% of the sample. As regards this clone: Its cognate antigen has yet to be identified. Base-call qualities are not available, and no considerably larger clone is one nucleotide away.

A further study also used this sample, focusing on human thymus T cells. Looking at the second paper: The donors were immunologically healthy infants in Finland who had open corrective cardiac surgery for congenital heart defects. The thymus tissue came from surgical resects taken out during corrective cardiac surgery. Both the thymic and the peripheral blood repertoires appeared to show biased V and J gene segment usage. Highly overlapping thymic TCR repertoires among unrelated individuals were reported in the related research. TCR alpha and beta repertoires from roughly eight infant thymus samples and a few related peripheral blood samples were characterized in the study. The infant donors were about 7 to 250 days old, and the cohort included several males and two females. Thymocytes were mechanically released from the tissue and were stored as pellets of roughly 9-30 million cells at -70 degrees C. A QIAsymphony instrument was used to extract genomic DNA from the frozen cell pellets. Using the immunoSEQ multiplex PCR assay, the TCRB and TCRAD loci were amplified from a standardized quantity of quality-controlled genomic DNA. The V(D)J region was spanned by amplicons of a length sufficient to cover the CDR3 and to identify V and J genes. The commercial immunoSEQ service was used to sequence amplicons on an Illumina platform. Primer bias and sequencing errors were corrected using previously described methods, and TCRAD and TCRB definitions followed the IMGT database. The repertoires were analysed using immunoSEQ Analyzer 3.0 and VDJTools for basic statistics, V/J segment usage, diversity estimates, rarefaction and pairwise overlap. Diversity was estimated using the Chao1, ChaoE, Efron-Thisted, Shannon and inverse Simpson indices, and was also estimated on datasets down-sampled to the size of the smallest sample. For repertoire overlap, CDR3 nucleotide sequence, V gene and J gene had to match strictly, and clustering was done by Jaccard-based multidimensional scaling. On average, about 730,000 unique TCRB clonotypes were obtained from thymus samples, compared with roughly 84,000 from blood samples.

Recombination connected TRBV21-1 to TRBJ1-5; the table's D call, TRBD1, was not checked against the DNA. TRBV21-1 represents a pseudogene. Sequenced sample: thymocytes. The clonotype comes from a boy in the first two years of life with a congenital heart defect. Donor details come from another sample of the same person, matched by shared clones. The DNA is as follows: TGTGCCAGCAGCAGTCCGACAGGGGTAATGGGTCAGCCCCAGCATTTT. Translated, this is CASSSPTGVMGQPQHF.